This T cell receptor (beta chain) was retrieved from a study of blood T cell repertoires in COVID-19. Overall study context: PBMCs, B-cell-depleted T cells, or T cells were the source of the cDNA or gDNA that made up the material.

Method: immunoSEQ multiplex PCR; TCRdb's copy keeps in-frame clones and lacks some. Counted here are roughly 70,000 clones, about nine tenths occurring once; the ten biggest clones make up 5.5% to 8.5%. Germline V gives CDR1 LGHNA, CDR2 YSLEER. CDR3 length: 14 amino acids. Trimming pared 0 bases from V and 4 bases from J, leaving 8 bases between. The rearrangement joins TRBV4-3 to TRBJ2-3; no clear D gene. The sequenced sample was peripheral blood. The receptor was isolated from a woman aged 80 or older with active COVID-19. The CDR3 DNA reads as TGCGCCAGCAGCCAAGACCTAGGCCCAGATACGCAGTATTTT. It translates to CASSQDLGPDTQYF.